Listed here are 3 T cell receptor beta chains from one sample, sequenced in a study of blood T cell repertoires in COVID-19. Generated by immunoSEQ multiplex PCR, the TCRdb table keeps only in-frame clones and is missing some. There are 45,000 to 60,000 clones in the sample; approximately 83% occur only once, and around 9.1% lies in the top ten. The material sequenced was peripheral blood. Every receptor here comes from a man at least 80 years old with COVID-19, enrolled during active disease.

V gene TRBV19 combines with J gene TRBJ2-1, with 9 bases aligning to TRBD2. With V trimmed by 5 bases and J by 7 bases, 6 bases remained unmatched. CDR1 is LNHDA, CDR2 SQIVND, per germline (reference sequence). The CDR3 sequence is 14 residues long. This chain's CDR3 is CASSWGLAPNEQFF. The CDR3, as DNA: TGTGCCAGTAGTTGGGGACTAGCTCCTAATGAGCAGTTCTTC.

The chain carries TRBV3-1 (or the pseudogene TRBV3-2) and TRBJ1-5; 9 bases map to TRBD1. CDR1 and CDR2 from the germline V gene are LGHDT and YNNKEL (reference sequence). This CDR3 is built from 16 residues. V shed 5 bases and J 0 bases; nucleotides not matched to a gene: 5. DNA for the CDR3: TGTGCCAGCAGCTGGACAGGGGTAAATAGCAATCAGCCCCAGCATTTT. Amino acid sequence: CASSWTGVNSNQPQHF.

This clone was found once. The chain has TRBV6-2 or TRBV6-3 and TRBJ1-1, with TRBD1 identical over 10 bases. The CDR3 spans 15 residues. After removal of 4 bases from V and 6 bases from J, the junction contained 8 bases not matched to a gene. Looked up from germline, CDR1 is MNHEY and CDR2 is SVGEGT. The CDR3 bases are TGTGCCAGCAGTTCCCCGACAGGGGGCAGCGCTGAAGCTTTCTTT. Translating it yields CASSSPTGGSAEAFF.